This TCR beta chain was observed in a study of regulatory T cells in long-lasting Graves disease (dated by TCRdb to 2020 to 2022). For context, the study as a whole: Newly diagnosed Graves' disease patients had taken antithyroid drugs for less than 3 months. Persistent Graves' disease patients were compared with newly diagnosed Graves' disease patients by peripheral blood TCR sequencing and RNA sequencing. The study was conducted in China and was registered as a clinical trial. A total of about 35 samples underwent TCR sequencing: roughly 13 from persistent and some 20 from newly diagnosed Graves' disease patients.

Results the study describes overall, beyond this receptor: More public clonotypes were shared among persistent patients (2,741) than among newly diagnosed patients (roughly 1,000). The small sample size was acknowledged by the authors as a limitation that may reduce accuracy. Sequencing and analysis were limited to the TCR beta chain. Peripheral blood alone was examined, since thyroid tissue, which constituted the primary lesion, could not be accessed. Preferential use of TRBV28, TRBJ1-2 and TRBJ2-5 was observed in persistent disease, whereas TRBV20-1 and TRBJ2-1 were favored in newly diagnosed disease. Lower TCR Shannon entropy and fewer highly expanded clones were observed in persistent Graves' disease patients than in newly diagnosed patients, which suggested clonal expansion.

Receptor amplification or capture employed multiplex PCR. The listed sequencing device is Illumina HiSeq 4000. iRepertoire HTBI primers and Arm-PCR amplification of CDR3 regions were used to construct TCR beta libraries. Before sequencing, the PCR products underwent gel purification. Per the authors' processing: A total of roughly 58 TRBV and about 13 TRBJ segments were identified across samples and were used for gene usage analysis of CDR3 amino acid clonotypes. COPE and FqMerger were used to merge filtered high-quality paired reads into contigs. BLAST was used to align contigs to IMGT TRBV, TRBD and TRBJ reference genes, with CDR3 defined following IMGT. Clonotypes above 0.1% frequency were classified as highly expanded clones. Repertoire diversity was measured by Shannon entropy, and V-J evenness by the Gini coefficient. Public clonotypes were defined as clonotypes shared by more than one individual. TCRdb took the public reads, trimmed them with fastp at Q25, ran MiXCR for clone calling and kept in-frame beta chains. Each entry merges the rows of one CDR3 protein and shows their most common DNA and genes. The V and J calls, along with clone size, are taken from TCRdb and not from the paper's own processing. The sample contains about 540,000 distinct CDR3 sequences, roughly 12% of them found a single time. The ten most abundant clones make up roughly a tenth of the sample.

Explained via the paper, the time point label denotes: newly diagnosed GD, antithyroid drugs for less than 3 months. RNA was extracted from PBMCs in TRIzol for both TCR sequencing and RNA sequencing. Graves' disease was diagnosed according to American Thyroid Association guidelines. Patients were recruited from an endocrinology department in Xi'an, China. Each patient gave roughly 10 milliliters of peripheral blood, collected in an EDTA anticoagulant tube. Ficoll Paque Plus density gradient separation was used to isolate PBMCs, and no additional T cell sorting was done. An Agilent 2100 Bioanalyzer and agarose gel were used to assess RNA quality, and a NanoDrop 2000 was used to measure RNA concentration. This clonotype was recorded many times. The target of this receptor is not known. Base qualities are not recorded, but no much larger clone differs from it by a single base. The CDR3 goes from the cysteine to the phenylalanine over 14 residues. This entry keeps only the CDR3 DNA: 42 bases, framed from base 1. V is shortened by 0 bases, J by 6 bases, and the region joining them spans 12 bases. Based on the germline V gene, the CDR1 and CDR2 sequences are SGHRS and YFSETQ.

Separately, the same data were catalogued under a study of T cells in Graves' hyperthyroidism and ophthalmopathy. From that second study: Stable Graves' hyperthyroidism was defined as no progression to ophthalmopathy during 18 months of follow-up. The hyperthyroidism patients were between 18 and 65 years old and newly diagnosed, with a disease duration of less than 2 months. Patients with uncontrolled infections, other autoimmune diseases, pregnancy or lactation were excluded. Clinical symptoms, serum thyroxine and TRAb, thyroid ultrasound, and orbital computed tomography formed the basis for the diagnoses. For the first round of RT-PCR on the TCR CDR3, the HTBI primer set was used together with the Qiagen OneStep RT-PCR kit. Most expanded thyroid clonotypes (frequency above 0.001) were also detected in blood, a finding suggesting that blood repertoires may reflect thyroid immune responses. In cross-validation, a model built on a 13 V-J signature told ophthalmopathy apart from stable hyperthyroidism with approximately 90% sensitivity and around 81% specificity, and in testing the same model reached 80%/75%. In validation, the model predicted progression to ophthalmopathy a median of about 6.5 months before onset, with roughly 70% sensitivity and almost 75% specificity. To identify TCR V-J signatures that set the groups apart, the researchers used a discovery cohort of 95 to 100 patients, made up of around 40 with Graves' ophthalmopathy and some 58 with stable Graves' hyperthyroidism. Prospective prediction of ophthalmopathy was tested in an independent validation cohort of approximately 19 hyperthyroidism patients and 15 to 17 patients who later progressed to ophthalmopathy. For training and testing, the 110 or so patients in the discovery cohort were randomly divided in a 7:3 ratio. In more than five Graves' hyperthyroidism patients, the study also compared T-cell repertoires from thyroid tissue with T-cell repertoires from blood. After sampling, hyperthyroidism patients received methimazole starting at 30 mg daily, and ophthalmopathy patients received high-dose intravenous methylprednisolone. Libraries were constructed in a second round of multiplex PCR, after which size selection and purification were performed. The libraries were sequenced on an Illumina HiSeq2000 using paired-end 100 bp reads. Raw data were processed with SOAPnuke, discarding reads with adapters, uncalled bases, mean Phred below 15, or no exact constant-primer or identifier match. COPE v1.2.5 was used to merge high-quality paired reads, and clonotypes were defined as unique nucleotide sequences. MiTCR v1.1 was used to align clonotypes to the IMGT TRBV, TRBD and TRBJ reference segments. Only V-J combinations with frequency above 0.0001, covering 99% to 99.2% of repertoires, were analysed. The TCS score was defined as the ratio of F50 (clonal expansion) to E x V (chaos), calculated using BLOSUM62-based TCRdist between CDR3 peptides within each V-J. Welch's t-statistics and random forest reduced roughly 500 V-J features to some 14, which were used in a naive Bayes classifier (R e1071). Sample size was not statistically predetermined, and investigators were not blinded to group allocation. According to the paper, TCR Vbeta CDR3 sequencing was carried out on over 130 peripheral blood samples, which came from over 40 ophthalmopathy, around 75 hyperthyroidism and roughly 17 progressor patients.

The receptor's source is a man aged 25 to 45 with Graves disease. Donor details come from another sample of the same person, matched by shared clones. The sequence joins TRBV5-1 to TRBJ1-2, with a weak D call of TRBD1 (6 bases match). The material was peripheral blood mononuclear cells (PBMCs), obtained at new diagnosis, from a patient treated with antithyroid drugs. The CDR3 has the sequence CASSLGHPGDGYTF. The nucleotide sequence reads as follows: TGCGCCAGCAGCTTGGGACATCCAGGGGATGGCTACACCTTC. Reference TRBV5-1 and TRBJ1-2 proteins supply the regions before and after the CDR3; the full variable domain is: KAGVTQTPRYLIKTRGQQVTLSCSPISGHRSVSWYQQTPGQGLQFLFEYFSETQRNKGNFPGRFSGRQFSNSRSEMNVSTLELGDSALYLCASSLGHPGDGYTFGSGTRLTVV.